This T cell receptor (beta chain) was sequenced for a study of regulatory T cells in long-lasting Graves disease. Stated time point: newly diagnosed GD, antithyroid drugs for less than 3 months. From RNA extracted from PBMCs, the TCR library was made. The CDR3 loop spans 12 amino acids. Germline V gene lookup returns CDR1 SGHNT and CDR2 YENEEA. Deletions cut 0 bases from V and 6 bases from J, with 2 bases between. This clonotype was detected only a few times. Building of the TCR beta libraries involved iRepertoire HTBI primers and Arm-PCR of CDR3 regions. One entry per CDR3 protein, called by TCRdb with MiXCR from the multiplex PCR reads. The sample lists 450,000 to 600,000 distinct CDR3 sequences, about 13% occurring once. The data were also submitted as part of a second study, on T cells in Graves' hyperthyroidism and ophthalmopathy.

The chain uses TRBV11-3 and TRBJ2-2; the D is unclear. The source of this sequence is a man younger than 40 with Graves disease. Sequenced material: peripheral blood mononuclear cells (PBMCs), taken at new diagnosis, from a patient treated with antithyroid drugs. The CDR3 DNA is TGTGCCAGCAGCTTAGAGGCCGGGGAGCTGTTTTTT. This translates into CASSLEAGELFF.